The 28 T cell receptor beta chains below all came from one sample that was sequenced in a study of cytomegalovirus exposure and HLA in healthy donors. Repertoires were generated with immunoSEQ multiplex PCR, while TCRdb's copy carries only in-frame clones and drops some. The data hold under 150,000 clones, with 80% to 95% observed a single time. Sequenced sample: PBMCs. The origin of the receptors is a man younger than 35 in good health and CMV-seronegative.

The rearrangement links TRBV6-1 to TRBJ1-2, with 7 nucleotides matching TRBD1. Germline trimming cut 7 bases from V and 6 bases from J; bases unmatched to any gene: 14. The CDR3 runs to 15 residues. Looked up from germline, CDR1 is MNHNS and CDR2 is SASEGT. The CDR3 sequence: CASTGVASGGDGYTF. The CDR3 nucleotides read TGTGCCAGCACCGGGGTGGCGTCAGGGGGAGATGGCTACACCTTC.

This clone was recorded only once. V is TRBV6-1 and J is TRBJ1-1; no definite D call. This CDR3 has 14 residues. V was shortened by 2 bases and J by 1 base, with 8 bases between the two germline ends. Germline assignment: CDR1 MNHNS and CDR2 SASEGT. The CDR3 region is CASSEWGENTEAFF. The CDR3 nucleotides are TGTGCCAGCAGTGAATGGGGAGAGAACACTGAAGCTTTCTTT.

V gene TRBV7-9 combines with J gene TRBJ2-2; D is undetermined. V was clipped by 10 bases and J by 2 bases, with 14 bases between them. Germline lookup yields CDR1 SEHNR and CDR2 FQNEAQ (reference sequence). The CDR3 spans 14 residues. CDR3 amino acids: CANSGGANTGELFF. DNA for the CDR3: TGTGCCAACTCAGGTGGTGCAAACACCGGGGAGCTGTTTTTT.

The rearrangement joins TRBV15 to TRBJ1-3; TRBD1 matches at 7 bases. The CDR3 consists of 15 residues. CDR1 and CDR2 (germline): LNHNV, YYDKDF (reference sequence). J lost 7 bases, V lost 1 base, and 7 bases had no gene match. CDR3 sequence: CATSRGQGRNNTIYF. CDR3 DNA sequence: TGTGCCACCAGCAGAGGACAGGGACGGAACAACACCATATATTTT.

The chain recombines TRBV10-2 with TRBJ2-1; TRBD2 agrees at 9 bases. The CDR3 loop spans 17 amino acids. The V gene end was trimmed by 3 bases and the J gene end by 3 bases; junction bases not matched to a gene: 9. CDR1 WSHSY and CDR2 SAAADI come from the germline V gene. CDR3 coding DNA: TGCGCCAGCAGTGAATTCCGTCAGCGGGGGGACTACAATGAGCAGTTCTTC. Translating gives CASSEFRQRGDYNEQFF.

The V and J genes are TRBV6-6 and TRBJ1-1; 7 bases agree with TRBD1. Trimming at V came to 5 bases and at J to 1 base, leaving 4 bases not matched to a gene. The germline V gene has CDR1 MNHNY and CDR2 SVGAGI (reference sequence). The CDR3 sequence is 14 residues long. As DNA, the CDR3 is TGTGCCAGCAGTAGGGACAGAAAGAACACTGAAGCTTTCTTT. Its protein product is CASSRDRKNTEAFF.

The V call is TRBV7-6, the J call TRBJ2-3; D is unclear. The V gene lost 5 bases and the J gene lost 2 bases, with 17 bases spanning the gap. The germline V gene encodes CDR1 SGHVS and CDR2 FNYEAQ. The CDR3 sequence is 16 residues long. The CDR3 here is CASSLQPAGSTDTQYF. CDR3 nucleotides: TGTGCCAGCAGCCTTCAGCCGGCAGGTTCCACAGATACGCAGTATTTT.

The chain is built from TRBV19 and TRBJ1-6, with TRBD1 identical over 9 bases. Germline CDR1 reads LNHDA; CDR2 reads SQIVND (reference sequence). V shed 9 bases and J 5 bases; nucleotides not matched to a gene: 8. The CDR3 consists of 15 residues. Here the CDR3 reads CASQGQGPNNSPLHF. CDR3 DNA: TGTGCCAGCCAGGGACAGGGTCCAAATAATTCACCCCTCCACTTT.

This clone has just a few counts. A read error may explain this, as a much larger clone is one base away. This chain links TRBV6-4 with TRBJ2-3, with 7 positions matching TRBD2. CDR1 and CDR2 from the germline V gene are MRHNA and SNTAGT. The ends lost 2 bases at V and 1 base at J; junction bases unmatched: 0. The CDR3 length is 14 residues. In DNA, the CDR3 is TGTGCCAGCAGTGACCGGGGGGGCACAGATACGCAGTATTTT. Translation: CASSDRGGTDTQYF.

CDR3 in amino acids: CASSQDQIRGGTDTQYF. CDR3 DNA sequence: TGTGCCAGCAGCCAAGATCAGATCCGGGGGGGAACAGATACGCAGTATTTT. The chain uses TRBV4-2 and TRBJ2-3; 8 bases align to TRBD2. The V and J ends lost 0 bases and 3 bases, in that order; junction bases with no gene match: 8. Germline V gene data show CDR1 as LGHNA and CDR2 as YNFKEQ. This CDR3 contains 17 residues.

The chain is built from TRBV13 and TRBJ2-7, with D possibly TRBD1 on 5 matching bases. This CDR3 has 14 amino acids. The V gene lost 0 bases and the J gene lost 3 bases, with 9 bases spanning the gap. The germline CDR1 and CDR2 sequences are PRHDT and FYEKMQ (reference sequence). CDR3: CASSLGGQGYEQYV. CDR3 nucleotides: TGTGCCAGCAGCTTAGGGGGGCAAGGCTACGAGCAGTACGTC.

The J gene is TRBJ2-7, the V gene TRBV19; weak D call: TRBD1 (6 bases). CDR3 size: 16 residues. Per the germline V gene, CDR1 is LNHDA and CDR2 is SQIVND (reference sequence). V was clipped by 6 bases and J by 0 bases, with 18 bases between them. The DNA of the CDR3 is TGTGCCAGTAGCAAGATACAGGGCCTAACCTCCTACGAGCAGTACTTC. It translates to CASSKIQGLTSYEQYF.

V is TRBV6-5 and J is TRBJ1-2, with D unclear. The CDR3 runs to 15 residues. Trimming removed 0 bases at V and 1 base at J, with 9 bases between. Germline CDR1 MNHEY, CDR2 SVGAGI. The CDR3 protein is CASSYSININYGYTF. For the CDR3, the DNA is TGTGCCAGCAGTTACTCGATTAACATTAACTATGGCTACACCTTC.

The rearrangement links TRBV18 to TRBJ1-2; D is possibly TRBD1 (6 bases). Trimming cost V 2 bases and J 5 bases, with 12 bases left between them. The CDR3 has 14 residues. In germline, CDR1 is KGHSH, CDR2 LQKENI. The CDR3 DNA reads TGTGCCAGCTCACCAGGGGGCAGCAAATATGGCTACACCTTC. Translated, it gives CASSPGGSKYGYTF.

This chain uses TRBV6-1 with TRBJ1-2, with a possible D match to TRBD1 (6 bases). The CDR3 runs 15 residues. CDR1 and CDR2 from the germline V gene are MNHNS and SASEGT. Trimming stripped 3 bases from V and 3 bases from J, with 14 bases between. In DNA form, the CDR3 reads TGTGCCAGCAGTGAGCCCCCAACAGGGTACTATGGCTACACCTTC. Residues: CASSEPPTGYYGYTF.

The CDR3 bases are TGTGCCAGCAGCGCACAGGGTGGCACTGAAGCTTTCTTT. This codes for CASSAQGGTEAFF. V is TRBV9 and J is TRBJ1-1; D is perhaps TRBD1 (6 bases). Germline V gene data show CDR1 as SGDLS and CDR2 as YYNGEE. Trimming removed 3 bases at V and 4 bases at J, with 10 bases between. The CDR3 covers 13 residues.

This chain links TRBV18 with TRBJ1-1, with 7 bases matching TRBD1. Per the germline V gene, CDR1 is KGHSH and CDR2 is LQKENI. The CDR3 spans 15 residues. Trimming removed 0 bases from V and 1 base from J; junction bases left unmatched: 2. Written as DNA, the CDR3 is TGTGCCAGCTCACCACCACAGGGGCGGAACACTGAAGCTTTCTTT. This codes for CASSPPQGRNTEAFF.

The chain uses TRBV11-3 and TRBJ2-1; 8 bases match TRBD2. The junction had 2 bases not matched to a gene; V was cut back by 0 bases and J by 1 base. This CDR3 is built from 16 residues. Per germline, CDR1 SGHNT and CDR2 YENEEA. The CDR3 nucleotides read TGTGCCAGCAGCTTAGAGGGCGGGGGGTCCTACAATGAGCAGTTCTTC. It encodes CASSLEGGGSYNEQFF. The full variable domain, completed using reference TRBV11-3 and TRBJ2-1, is EAGVVQSPRYKIIEKKQPVAFWCNPISGHNTLYWYLQNLGQGPELLIRYENEEAVDDSQLPKDRFSAERLKGVDSTLKIQPAELGDSAVYLCASSLEGGGSYNEQFFGPGTRLTVL.

This chain links TRBV7-8 with TRBJ1-5; 7 bases align to TRBD1. The CDR3 has 19 residues. J lost 2 bases, V lost 5 bases, and 18 bases had no gene match. CDR1 and CDR2 (germline): SGHVS, FQNEAQ. The CDR3 spells CASSLPREGAPGGNQPQHF. DNA for the CDR3: TGTGCCAGCAGCCTCCCCCGGGAGGGGGCCCCAGGGGGCAATCAGCCCCAGCATTTT.

This chain connects TRBV7-6 to TRBJ1-4, with TRBD1 as a possible D gene (6 bases). The germline gives CDR1 SGHVS, CDR2 FNYEAQ. Trimming took off 1 base at V and 5 bases at J, with 11 bases between the two ends. CDR3 length: 15 amino acids. The CDR3 loop is CASSLVWGQNEKLFF. The DNA of the CDR3 is TGTGCCAGCAGCTTAGTATGGGGGCAAAATGAAAAACTGTTTTTT.

The V call is TRBV9, the J call TRBJ1-2, with D perhaps TRBD1 (6 bases). Trimming left V 4 bases short and J 0 bases short, with 13 bases between. The V gene's germline CDR1 is SGDLS and CDR2 YYNGEE. The CDR3 loop spans 15 amino acids. The CDR3 is CASSPRDTANYGYTF. The CDR3 DNA reads as TGTGCCAGCAGCCCCCGGGACACCGCTAACTATGGCTACACCTTC.

V gene TRBV11-3 combines with J gene TRBJ2-5, with 15 positions matching TRBD2. Germline CDR1 and CDR2: SGHNT and YENEEA. V shed 5 bases, J shed 5 bases, and the junction held 9 bases outside the gene matches. The CDR3 has 17 residues. CDR3 bases: TGTGCCAGCAGCGCAGGACTAGCGGGAGGGCCGTCGGAGACCCAGTACTTC. It yields the protein CASSAGLAGGPSETQYF.

The V and J genes are TRBV6-5 and TRBJ1-2, with 7 bases aligning to TRBD1. V lost 6 bases to trimming and J lost 4 bases; unmatched junction nucleotides: 11. The V gene's germline CDR1 is MNHEY and CDR2 SVGAGI. The CDR3 covers 15 residues. The CDR3, as DNA: TGTGCCAGCAGCTTCTTTGCAGGGGGGCCCTATGGCTACACCTTC. Protein sequence: CASSFFAGGPYGYTF.

This clone is a singleton in its sample. V usage is TRBV11-2 and J usage is TRBJ2-3, with D possibly TRBD1 on 6 matching bases. The CDR3 loop spans 15 amino acids. V was shortened by 3 bases and J by 0 bases, with 10 bases between the two germline ends. Germline loops: CDR1 SGHAT, CDR2 FQNNGV. The CDR3 loop reads CASSFDGTSTDTQYF. CDR3 DNA sequence: TGTGCCAGCAGCTTCGACGGGACAAGCACAGATACGCAGTATTTT. The full variable domain, completed using reference TRBV11-2 and TRBJ2-3, is EAGVAQSPRYKIIEKRQSVAFWCNPISGHATLYWYQQILGQGPKLLIQFQNNGVVDDSQLPKDRFSAERLKGVDSTLKIQPAKLEDSAVYLCASSFDGTSTDTQYFGPGTRLTVL.

V usage is TRBV7-9 and J usage is TRBJ2-5, with 7 nucleotides matching TRBD2. This CDR3 comprises 15 residues. Unmatched junction bases numbered 9, after V lost 3 bases and J lost 5 bases. Germline V CDR1 and CDR2: SEHNR, FQNEAQ (reference sequence). This CDR3 reads CASSFYGGGPETQYF. CDR3 DNA: TGTGCCAGCAGCTTCTATGGGGGAGGGCCGGAGACCCAGTACTTC.

The CDR3 nucleotides read TGCGCCAGCAGCTTCGTGGCGGACATGGAAAAACCCATAAGCTCCTACGAGCAGTACTTC. Amino acids: CASSFVADMEKPISSYEQYF. This chain links TRBV5-1 with TRBJ2-7, with D perhaps TRBD1 (5 bases). The ends were cut back, 2 bases at V and 0 bases at J, with 27 bases in the middle. The CDR3 has 20 residues. CDR1 and CDR2 from the germline V gene are SGHRS and YFSETQ.

This chain connects TRBV19 to TRBJ2-4, with a weak D call TRBD2 (7 bases). Germline values: CDR1 LNHDA, CDR2 SQIVND (reference sequence). Trimming took 1 base from V and 9 from J, leaving 13 bases between them. The CDR3 has 14 amino acids. CDR3 nucleotides: TGTGCCAGTAGTATAGTGGGGGGGCTAGGCATTCAGTACTTC. Its translation is CASSIVGGLGIQYF.

The rearrangement uses TRBV5-1 and TRBJ2-5; D remains unclear. This CDR3 is built from 15 residues. The V end was cut by 0 bases, the J end by 7 bases, with 16 bases between. Germline assignment: CDR1 SGHRS and CDR2 YFSETQ. The CDR3 sequence: CASSLVRSQDGTQYF. Here the CDR3 DNA reads TGCGCCAGCAGCTTGGTACGCAGCCAGGATGGGACCCAGTACTTC.